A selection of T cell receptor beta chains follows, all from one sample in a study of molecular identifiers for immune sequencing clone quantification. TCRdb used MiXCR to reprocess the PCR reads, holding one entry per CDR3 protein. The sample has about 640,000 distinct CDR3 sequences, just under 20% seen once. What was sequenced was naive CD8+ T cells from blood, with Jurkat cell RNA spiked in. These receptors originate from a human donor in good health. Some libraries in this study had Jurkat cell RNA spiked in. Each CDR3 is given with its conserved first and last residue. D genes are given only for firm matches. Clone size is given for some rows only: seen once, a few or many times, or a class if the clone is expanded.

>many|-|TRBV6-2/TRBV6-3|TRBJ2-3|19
TGTGCCAGCAGTTACTCACCGCTAAATACCGCTTCTAGCACAGATACGCAGTATTTT
CASSYSPLNTASSTDTQYF
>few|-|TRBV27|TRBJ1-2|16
TGTGCCAGCAGTCCAACGGTGACAGAGCTCGGCTATGGCTACACCTTC
CASSPTVTELGYGYTF
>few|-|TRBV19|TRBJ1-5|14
TGTGCCAGTAGTATAGCATCCATAGATCGGCCCCAGCATTTT
CASSIASIDRPQHF
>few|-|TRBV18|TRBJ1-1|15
TGTGCCAGCTCACCACGAGGGGACATGGTTACTGAAGCTTTCTTT
CASSPRGDMVTEAFF
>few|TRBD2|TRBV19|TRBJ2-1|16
TGTGCCAGTAGTGTAAGGGAGGGAAGCTCCTACAATGAGCAGTTCTTC
CASSVREGSSYNEQFF
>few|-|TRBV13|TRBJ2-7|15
TGTGCCAGCAGCTCCCCCGGGTCAGGGTCGCCCGAGCAGTACTTC
CASSSPGSGSPEQYF
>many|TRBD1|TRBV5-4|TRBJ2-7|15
TGTGCCAGCAGCTTGGCCTTTGGACAGGGGTACGAGCAGTACTTC
CASSLAFGQGYEQYF
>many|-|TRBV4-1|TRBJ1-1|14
TGCGCCAGCAGCCAAGAACGAGGGTTGCCTGAAGCTTTCTTT
CASSQERGLPEAFF
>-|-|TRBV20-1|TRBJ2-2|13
TGCAGTGCCGTGGTGGCGAACACCGGGGAGCTGTTTTTT
CSAVVANTGELFF
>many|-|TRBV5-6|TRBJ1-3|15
TGTGCCAGCAGCTTGTCGGGGATTTCTGGAAACACCATATATTTT
CASSLSGISGNTIYF
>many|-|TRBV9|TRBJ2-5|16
TGTGCCAGCAGCCCGCTGACTAGCCCCAGGGGAGAGACCCAGTACTTC
CASSPLTSPRGETQYF
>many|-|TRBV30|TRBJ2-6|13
TGTGCTATTAGAGCAACTGGGGCCAACGTCCTGACTTTC
CAIRATGANVLTF
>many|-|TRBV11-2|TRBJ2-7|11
TGTGCCAGCAGCTCGGTACCCGAGCAGTACTTC
CASSSVPEQYF
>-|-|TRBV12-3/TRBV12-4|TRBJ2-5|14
TGTGCCAGCCGGGACATCAATACTCCAGAGACCCAGTACTTC
CASRDINTPETQYF
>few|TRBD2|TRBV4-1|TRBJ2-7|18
TGCGCCAGCAGCCAAGATACTAGCGGGGGCTACAGAGCCTACGAGCAGTACTTC
CASSQDTSGGYRAYEQYF
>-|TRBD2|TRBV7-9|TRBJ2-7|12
TGTGCCGGCAGCGGGCTAGCGGGGGAGCAGTACTTC
CAGSGLAGEQYF
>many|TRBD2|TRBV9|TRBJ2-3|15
TGTGCCAGCACGGTGGGACTAGCCCACACAGATACGCAGTATTTT
CASTVGLAHTDTQYF
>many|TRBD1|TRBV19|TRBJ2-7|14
TGTGCCAGCAGCTTGGGACAGGGCGACTACGAGCAGTACTTC
CASSLGQGDYEQYF
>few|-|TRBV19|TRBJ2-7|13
TGTGCCAGTAGTATAGACAACCGATACGAGCAGTACTTC
CASSIDNRYEQYF
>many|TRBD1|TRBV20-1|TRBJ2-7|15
TGCAGTGCTAGTCCCGGACAGGGAGGATGGCACGAGCAGTACTTC
CSASPGQGGWHEQYF
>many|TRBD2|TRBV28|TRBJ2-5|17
TGTGCCAGCAGTTCCCTAGCGGGAGGGTGGGGCTCTGAGACCCAGTACTTC
CASSSLAGGWGSETQYF
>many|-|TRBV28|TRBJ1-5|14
TGTGCCAGCAGTGCCGGGGGGGAGTATCAGCCCCAGCATTTT
CASSAGGEYQPQHF
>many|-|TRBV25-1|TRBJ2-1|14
TGTGCCAGCAGTGGAGACGGCACTAGGCATGAGCAGTTCTTC
CASSGDGTRHEQFF
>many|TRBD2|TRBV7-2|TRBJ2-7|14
TGTGCCAGCAGCTTAGCTACCGGGAGGTACGAGCAGTACTTC
CASSLATGRYEQYF
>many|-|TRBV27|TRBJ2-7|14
TGTGCCAGCAGCCCGCGGTCAGGTACCTACGAGCAGTACTTC
CASSPRSGTYEQYF
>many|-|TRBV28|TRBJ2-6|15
TGTGCCAGCAGTCCCCCGATCTCTGGGGCCAACGTCCTGACTTTC
CASSPPISGANVLTF